This T cell receptor (beta chain) originates from a study of T cells in Graves' hyperthyroidism and ophthalmopathy. Germline V gene sequence: CDR1 SGHTA, CDR2 FQGTGA. Deletions cut 0 bases from V and 6 bases from J, with 18 bases between. CDR3 length: 16 amino acids. Exclusion of a patient resulted from uncontrolled infection, other autoimmune disease, pregnancy or lactation. RNA transcripts were the template for amplifying TCR beta CDR3 regions. First-round RT-PCR targeting the TCR CDR3 was performed with the HTBI primer set. TCRdb used MiXCR to reprocess the multiplex PCR reads, holding one entry per CDR3 protein. The top ten hold around 8% of the sample, which has about 610,000 distinct CDR3 sequences, about half seen once.

The chain carries TRBV7-3 and TRBJ2-7; D might be TRBD2 (5 bases). Sequenced material: peripheral blood or thyroid tissue (not recorded which). The TCR originated in a young woman with Graves' hyperthyroidism. As DNA, the CDR3 is TGTGCCAGCAGCTTAACTACGAGCGGAAGTCTACGCGAGCAGTACTTC. It translates to CASSLTTSGSLREQYF.